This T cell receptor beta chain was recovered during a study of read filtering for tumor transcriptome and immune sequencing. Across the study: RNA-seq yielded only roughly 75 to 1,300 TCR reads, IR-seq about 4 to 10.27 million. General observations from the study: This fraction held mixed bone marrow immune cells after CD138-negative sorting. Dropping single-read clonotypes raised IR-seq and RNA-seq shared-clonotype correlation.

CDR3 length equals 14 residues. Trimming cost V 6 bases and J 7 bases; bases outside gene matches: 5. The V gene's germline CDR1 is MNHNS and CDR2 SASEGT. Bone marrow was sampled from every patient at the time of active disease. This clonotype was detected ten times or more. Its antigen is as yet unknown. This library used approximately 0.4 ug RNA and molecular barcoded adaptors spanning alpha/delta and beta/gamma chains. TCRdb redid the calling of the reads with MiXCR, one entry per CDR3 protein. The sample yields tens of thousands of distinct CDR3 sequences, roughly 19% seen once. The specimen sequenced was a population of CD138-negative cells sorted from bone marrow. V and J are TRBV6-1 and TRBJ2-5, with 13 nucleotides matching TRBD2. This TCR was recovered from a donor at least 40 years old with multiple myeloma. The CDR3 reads CASRGTSGVGTQYF. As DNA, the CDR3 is TGTGCCAGCAGGGGGACTAGCGGGGTAGGGACCCAGTACTTC.